What follows describes a single T cell receptor beta chain. The sample originates from a study of blood T cell repertoires in COVID-19. Germline V gene data show CDR1 as SGHRS and CDR2 as YFSETQ. This CDR3 has 13 amino acids. The germline V and J ends were trimmed by 2 bases and 5 bases, with 10 bases remaining between them. The method was immunoSEQ multiplex PCR; TCRdb's version includes in-frame clones alone and lacks a portion of them. This table has 130,000 to 150,000 clones, roughly 80% appearing once. The sequenced sample consisted of PBMCs or T cells enriched from blood (not recorded which). The chain links TRBV5-1 to TRBJ1-1, with D perhaps TRBD1 (5 bases). The sequence was collected from a man aged 50-60 years who had recovered from COVID-19. The CDR3 DNA reads TGCGCCAGCAGCTTAATTCAGGGAACTGAAGCTTTCTTT. Translation: CASSLIQGTEAFF.